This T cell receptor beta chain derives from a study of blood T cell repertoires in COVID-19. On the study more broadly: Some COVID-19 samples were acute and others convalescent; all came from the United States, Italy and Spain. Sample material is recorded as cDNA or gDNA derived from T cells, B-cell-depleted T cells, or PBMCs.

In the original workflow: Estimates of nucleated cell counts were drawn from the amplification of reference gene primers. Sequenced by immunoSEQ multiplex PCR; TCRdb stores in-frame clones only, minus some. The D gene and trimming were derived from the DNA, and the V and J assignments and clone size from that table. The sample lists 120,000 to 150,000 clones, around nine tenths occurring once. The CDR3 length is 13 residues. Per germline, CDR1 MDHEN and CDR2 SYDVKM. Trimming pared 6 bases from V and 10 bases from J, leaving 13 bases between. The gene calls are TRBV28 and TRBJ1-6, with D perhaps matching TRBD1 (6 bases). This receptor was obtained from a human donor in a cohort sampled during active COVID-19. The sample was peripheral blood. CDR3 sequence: CASRQTGQSPLHF. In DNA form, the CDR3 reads TGTGCCAGCAGACAGACAGGCCAGTCACCCCTCCACTTT. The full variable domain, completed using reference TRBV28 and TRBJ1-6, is DVKVTQSSRYLVKRTGEKVFLECVQDMDHENMFWYRQDPGLGLRLIYFSYDVKMKEKGDIPEGYSVSREKKERFSLILESASTNQTSMYLCASRQTGQSPLHFGNGTRLTVT.